This paragraph reports one T cell receptor beta chain. Antigen specificity is unknown. This sample was taken from a study of cytomegalovirus exposure and HLA in healthy donors. Study conclusions and caveats: Immune exposure information available was restricted to CMV serostatus.

PCR primers comprised 60 Vbeta and 13 Jbeta primers. TCRdb keeps only in-frame clones here, not all; method: immunoSEQ multiplex PCR. The profile shows nearly 110,000 clones, roughly 80% of them singletons. Sample: PBMCs. The sequence derives from a man younger than 40 in good health and CMV-seronegative.

The CDR3 DNA is TGTGCCAGCAGCGGTATGGGAGACTCTGGAAACACCATATATTTT. It encodes CASSGMGDSGNTIYF. This rearrangement joins TRBV11-2 to TRBJ1-3; D is ambiguous. Trimming removed 5 bases from V and 0 bases from J, with 11 bases in between. The germline V gene encodes CDR1 SGHAT and CDR2 FQNNGV. CDR3 length: 15 amino acids.